This T cell receptor (beta chain) was sequenced for a study of blood T cell repertoires in COVID-19. This clone was found once. As originally analysed: Estimated nucleated cell counts came from reference gene primer amplification. The protocol was immunoSEQ multiplex PCR, while the TCRdb copy is restricted to in-frame clones and leaves out a portion. The V and J calls and clone size are taken from that table; D and trimming were inferred from the DNA. The sample contains about 130,000 clones, 80% to 90% of which appear only once. Germline V CDR1 and CDR2: SQVTM, ANQGSEA. The CDR3 contains 13 residues. The J segment lost 3 bases and the V segment lost 5 bases, leaving 3 bases of the junction unmatched.

The sequenced sample consisted of peripheral blood. The receptor's source is a middle-aged man with active COVID-19. The V and J genes are TRBV29-1 and TRBJ2-3, with 9 bases identical to TRBD2. The chain's CDR3 is CSVTGLATDTQYF. CDR3 coding DNA: TGCAGCGTTACTGGACTAGCGACAGATACGCAGTATTTT.